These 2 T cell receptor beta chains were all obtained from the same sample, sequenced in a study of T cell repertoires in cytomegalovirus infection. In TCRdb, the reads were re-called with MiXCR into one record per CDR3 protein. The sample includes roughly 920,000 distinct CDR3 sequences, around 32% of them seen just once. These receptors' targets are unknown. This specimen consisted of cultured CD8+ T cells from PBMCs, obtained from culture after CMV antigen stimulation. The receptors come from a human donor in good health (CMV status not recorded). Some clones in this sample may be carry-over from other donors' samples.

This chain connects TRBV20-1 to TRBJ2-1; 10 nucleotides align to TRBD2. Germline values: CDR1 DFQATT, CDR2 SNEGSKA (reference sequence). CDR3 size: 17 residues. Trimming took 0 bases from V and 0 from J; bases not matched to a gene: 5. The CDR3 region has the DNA TGCAGTGCTAGAGATCCAGCGGGGGGGAGCTCCTACAATGAGCAGTTCTTC. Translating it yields CSARDPAGGSSYNEQFF.

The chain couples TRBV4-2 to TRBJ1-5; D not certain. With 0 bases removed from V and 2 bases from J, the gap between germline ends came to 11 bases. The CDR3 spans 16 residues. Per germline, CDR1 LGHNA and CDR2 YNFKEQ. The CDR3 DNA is TGTGCCAGCAGCCAAGATAAGGCAGGAGGCAATCAGCCCCAGCATTTT. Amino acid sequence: CASSQDKAGGNQPQHF.